This note documents a single T cell receptor (beta chain) sequence. Germline V CDR1 and CDR2: MNHEY, SVGEGT. The CDR3 has 17 amino acids. The V and J ends lost 6 bases and 3 bases, in that order; junction bases with no gene match: 12. The data stem from a study of response to subunit inactivated influenza vaccine. Each CDR3 protein is one row after TCRdb ran MiXCR on the RT-PCR reads. The sample has around 750,000 distinct CDR3 sequences, less than 25% seen once. The sequencing used PBMCs from blood, collected 5 days after vaccination. The TCR was taken from a man aged 50-60 years who received an inactivated influenza vaccine. The chain couples TRBV6-2 or TRBV6-3 to TRBJ1-5; 9 nucleotides line up with TRBD1. The chain's CDR3 is CASSGIRGQGINQPQHF. The CDR3 DNA reads as TGTGCCAGCAGCGGGATCCGGGGACAGGGAATCAATCAGCCCCAGCATTTT.